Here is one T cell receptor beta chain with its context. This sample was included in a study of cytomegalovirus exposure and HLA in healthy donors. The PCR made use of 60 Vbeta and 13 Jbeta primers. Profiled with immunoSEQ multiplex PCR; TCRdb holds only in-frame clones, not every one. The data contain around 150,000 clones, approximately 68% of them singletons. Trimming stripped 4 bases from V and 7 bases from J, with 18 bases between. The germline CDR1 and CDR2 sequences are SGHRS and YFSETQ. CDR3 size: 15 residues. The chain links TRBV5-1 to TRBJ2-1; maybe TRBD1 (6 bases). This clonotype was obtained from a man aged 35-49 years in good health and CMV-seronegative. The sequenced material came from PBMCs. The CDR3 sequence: CASSNRDIPGNEQFF. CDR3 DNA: TGCGCCAGCAGCAACCGGGACATCCCTGGGAATGAGCAGTTCTTC.